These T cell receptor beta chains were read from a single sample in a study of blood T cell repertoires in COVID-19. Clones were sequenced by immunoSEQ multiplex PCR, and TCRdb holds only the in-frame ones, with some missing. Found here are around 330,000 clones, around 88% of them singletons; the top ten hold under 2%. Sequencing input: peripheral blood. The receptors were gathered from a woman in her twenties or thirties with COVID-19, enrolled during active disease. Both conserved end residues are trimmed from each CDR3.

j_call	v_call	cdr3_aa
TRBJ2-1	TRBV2	ASVKDRGSNNEQF
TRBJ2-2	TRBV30	ASTRETGELF
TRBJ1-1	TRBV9	ASSVGTGLTSEAF
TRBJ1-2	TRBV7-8	ASSSQGSGGYT
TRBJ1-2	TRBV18	ASSPDRGQHYGYT
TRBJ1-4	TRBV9	ASSVDSGEKLF
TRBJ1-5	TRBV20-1	SASRVKIGQPQH
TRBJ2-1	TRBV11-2	ASSLGRRETTYNEQF
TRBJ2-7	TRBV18	ASSIPGQGVYEQY
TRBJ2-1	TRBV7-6	ASSPAGGSSSYNEQF
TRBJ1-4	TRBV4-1	ASSQGGNQKLF
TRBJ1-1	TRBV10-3	AIKRENTEAF
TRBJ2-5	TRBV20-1	SAGIGGPQY
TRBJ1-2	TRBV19	ASSIGTATNYGYT
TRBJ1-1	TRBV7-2	ASSFAPGTAGPEAF
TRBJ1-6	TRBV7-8	ASSLQEGATNSPLH
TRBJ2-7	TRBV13	ASSLADRAQY
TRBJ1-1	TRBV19	ASGDRANTEAF
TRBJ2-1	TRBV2	ASSSGQDAEQF
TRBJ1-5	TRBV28	ASSPDRGSNQPQH
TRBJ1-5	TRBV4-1	ASSQGEQPQH
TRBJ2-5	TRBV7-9	ASSPGTGVRETQY
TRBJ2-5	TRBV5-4	ASDRGETQY
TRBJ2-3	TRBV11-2	ASSLSGLAGYADTQY
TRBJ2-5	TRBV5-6	ASSLSSVPSPETQY
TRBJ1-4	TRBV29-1	SAWDSNEKLF
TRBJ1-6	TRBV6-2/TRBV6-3	ASSGLYNSPLH
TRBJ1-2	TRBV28	ASSSASYPYGYT
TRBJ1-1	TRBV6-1	ASSEDVGRNTEAF
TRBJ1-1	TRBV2	ASSGGSMNTEAF
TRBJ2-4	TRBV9	ASSSSGIGGKNIQY
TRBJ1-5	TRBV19	ASRKQGIRGQPQH
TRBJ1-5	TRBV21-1	ASSTPKPLTGTDVYSNQPQH
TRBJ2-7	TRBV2	ASKRTGVHEQY
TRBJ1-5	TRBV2	ASSDPGDLNQPQH
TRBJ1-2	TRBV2	ASSSGTGNGYT
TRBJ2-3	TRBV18	ASSLGTSGITDTQY
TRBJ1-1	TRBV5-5	ASSWQYRTGNTEAF
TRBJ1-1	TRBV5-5	ASSLTPGGNTEAF
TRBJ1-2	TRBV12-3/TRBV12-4	ASSPAGYGYT
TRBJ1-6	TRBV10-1	ASSVRRSSYNSPLH
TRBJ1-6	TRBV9	ASSEQSSYNSPLH
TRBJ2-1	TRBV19	ASSDSPGNEQF
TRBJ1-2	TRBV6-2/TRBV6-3	ASSYGGSKRGGYT
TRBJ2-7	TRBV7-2	ASSLKGAYEQY
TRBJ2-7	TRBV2	ASNPVGRGDLYEQY
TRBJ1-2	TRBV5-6	ASSSLRGINYGYT
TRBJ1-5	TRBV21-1	ASSKGQGEVAPQH
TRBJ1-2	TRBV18	ASSPGQYYGYT
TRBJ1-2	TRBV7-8	ASKGGLAYGYT
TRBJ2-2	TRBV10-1	ASSSGLDSGELF